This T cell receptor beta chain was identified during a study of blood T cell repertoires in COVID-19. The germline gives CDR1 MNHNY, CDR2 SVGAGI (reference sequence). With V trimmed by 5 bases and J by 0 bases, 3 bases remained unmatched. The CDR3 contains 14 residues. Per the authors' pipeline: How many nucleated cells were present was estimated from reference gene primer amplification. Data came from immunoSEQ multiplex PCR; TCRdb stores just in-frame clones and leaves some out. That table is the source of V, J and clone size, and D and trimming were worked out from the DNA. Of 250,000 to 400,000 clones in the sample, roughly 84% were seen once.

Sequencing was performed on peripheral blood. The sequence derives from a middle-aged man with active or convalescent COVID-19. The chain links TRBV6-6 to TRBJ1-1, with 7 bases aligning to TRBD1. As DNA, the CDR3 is TGTGCCAGCAGTGTGACAGGGATGAACACTGAAGCTTTCTTT. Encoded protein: CASSVTGMNTEAFF.